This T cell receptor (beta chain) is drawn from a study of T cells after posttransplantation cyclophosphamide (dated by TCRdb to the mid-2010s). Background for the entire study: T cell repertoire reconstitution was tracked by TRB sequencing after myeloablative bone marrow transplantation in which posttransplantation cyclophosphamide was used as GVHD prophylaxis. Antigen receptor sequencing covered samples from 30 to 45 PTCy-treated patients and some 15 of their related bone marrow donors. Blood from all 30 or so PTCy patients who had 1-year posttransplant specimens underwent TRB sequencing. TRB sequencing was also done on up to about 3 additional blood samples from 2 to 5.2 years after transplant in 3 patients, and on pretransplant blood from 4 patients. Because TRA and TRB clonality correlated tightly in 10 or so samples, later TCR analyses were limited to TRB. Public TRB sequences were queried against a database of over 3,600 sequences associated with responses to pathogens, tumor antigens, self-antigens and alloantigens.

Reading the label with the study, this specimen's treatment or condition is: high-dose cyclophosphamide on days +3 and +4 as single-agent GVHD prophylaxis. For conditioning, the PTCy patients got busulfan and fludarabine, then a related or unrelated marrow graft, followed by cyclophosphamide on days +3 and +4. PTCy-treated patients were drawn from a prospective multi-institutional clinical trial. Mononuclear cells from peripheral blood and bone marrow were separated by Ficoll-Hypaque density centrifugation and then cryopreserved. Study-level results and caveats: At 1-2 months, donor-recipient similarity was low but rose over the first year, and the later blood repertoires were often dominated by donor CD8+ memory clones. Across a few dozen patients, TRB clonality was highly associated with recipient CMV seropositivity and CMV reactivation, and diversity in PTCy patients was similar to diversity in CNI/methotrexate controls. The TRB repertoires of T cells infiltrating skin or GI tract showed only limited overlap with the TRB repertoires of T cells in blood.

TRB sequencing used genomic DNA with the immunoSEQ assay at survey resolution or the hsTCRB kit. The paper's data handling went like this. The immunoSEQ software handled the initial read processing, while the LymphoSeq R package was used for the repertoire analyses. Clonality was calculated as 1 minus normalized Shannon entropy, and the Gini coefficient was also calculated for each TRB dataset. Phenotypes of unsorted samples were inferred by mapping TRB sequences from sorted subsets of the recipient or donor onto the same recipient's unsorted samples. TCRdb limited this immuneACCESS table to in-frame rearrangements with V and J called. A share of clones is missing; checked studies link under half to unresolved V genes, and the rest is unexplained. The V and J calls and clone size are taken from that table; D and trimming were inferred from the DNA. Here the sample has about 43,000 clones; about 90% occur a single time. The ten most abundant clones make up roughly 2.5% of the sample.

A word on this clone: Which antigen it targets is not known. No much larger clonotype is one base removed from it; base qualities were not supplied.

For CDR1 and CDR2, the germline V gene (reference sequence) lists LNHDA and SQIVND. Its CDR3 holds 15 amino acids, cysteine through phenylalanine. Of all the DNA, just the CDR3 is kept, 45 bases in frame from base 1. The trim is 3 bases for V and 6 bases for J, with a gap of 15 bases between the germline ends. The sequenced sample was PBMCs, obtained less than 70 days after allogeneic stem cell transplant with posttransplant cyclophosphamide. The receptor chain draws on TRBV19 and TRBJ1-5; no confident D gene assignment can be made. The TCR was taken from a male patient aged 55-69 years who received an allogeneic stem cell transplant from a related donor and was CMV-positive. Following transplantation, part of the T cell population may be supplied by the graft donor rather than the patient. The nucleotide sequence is TGTGCCAGTAGTATCTTTAATGGTGGAGGTCAGCCCCAGCATTTT. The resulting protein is CASSIFNGGGQPQHF. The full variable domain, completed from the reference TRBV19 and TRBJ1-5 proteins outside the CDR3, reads DGGITQSPKYLFRKEGQNVTLSCEQNLNHDAMYWYRQDPGQGLRLIYYSQIVNDFQKGDIAEGYSVSREKKESFPLTVTSAQKNPTAFYLCASSIFNGGGQPQHFGDGTRLSIL.